This TCR beta chain appears in the sequencing data of a study of blood T cell repertoires in COVID-19 (dated by TCRdb to about 2020). Broadly, across the study: Collaborator samples came from the United States, Italy and Spain and covered acute and convalescent phases of COVID-19. The prospective study material was composed of cDNA or gDNA derived from T cells, B-cell-depleted T cells, or PBMCs. The sample metadata nearly always contained a de-identified subject ID, COVID-19 status, age in years and sex. The repertoires were released in a freely available public database intended as a resource for research on the immune response to SARS-CoV-2. Deeply sampled blood TCRbeta repertoires from subjects exposed to, actively infected with, or recovered from COVID-19 were included in the dataset. The samples were drawn from two sources: the first 160 participants of the ongoing ImmuneRACE study, and 1,000 to 1,500 subjects contributed by 6 global collaborators. HLA class I and class II types, where available, came from metadata supplied by the sample provider rather than from assay-based typing.

This clone was recorded only once. The clone's antigen remains unknown. No much larger clone exists at a distance of one base, and base qualities are not known. Study-level results and caveats: Clinical and demographic metadata were provided uncurated, with the amount varying by source and participant.

TCRbeta CDR3 regions were amplified from genomic DNA using the immunoSEQ Assay, a bias-controlled multiplex PCR. The paper's processing steps were these. The number of nucleated cells in each sample was estimated by amplification of reference gene primers within the assay. To quantify the absolute abundance of each unique TCRbeta CDR3 rearrangement, sequence reads were collapsed and filtered. For each sample, productive Simpson clonality was calculated as the square root of Simpson's diversity index over productive rearrangements. In TCRdb, the immuneACCESS table is reduced to in-frame sequences with V and J assigned. These tables do not hold every clone; where another copy was compared, an unresolved V gene accounts for under half, and the others remain unexplained. V, J and clone size derive from that table, while D and trimming were established from the DNA sequence. In this sample the table shows roughly 80,000 clones, around 83% of which occur a single time. The ten largest clones capture roughly 3.5% of the sample.

Whole blood was collected in K2EDTA tubes by collaborating institutions according to the institutions' own protocols. For TCRbeta analysis, collaborators shipped samples in one of three forms: frozen whole blood, isolated PBMCs, or DNA extracted from either of those sample types. The germline V gene provides CDR1 SQVTM and CDR2 ANQGSEA. Including cysteine and phenylalanine, the CDR3 has 18 amino acids. Here the CDR3 DNA is all that survives: 54 bases in frame from base 1. V lost 8 bases and J lost 0 bases, and the count of bases not matched to a germline gene is 19. The source is a man aged 45-65 years with acute or convalescent COVID-19. The sample was peripheral blood. This sequence uses TRBV29-1 and TRBJ2-1, and 7 bases in between align with TRBD1. The base sequence is TGCAGCACCTGGGCCCGGGCGAGGGGACAGTCCTCCTACAATGAGCAGTTCTTC. Its product reads: CSTWARARGQSSYNEQFF.